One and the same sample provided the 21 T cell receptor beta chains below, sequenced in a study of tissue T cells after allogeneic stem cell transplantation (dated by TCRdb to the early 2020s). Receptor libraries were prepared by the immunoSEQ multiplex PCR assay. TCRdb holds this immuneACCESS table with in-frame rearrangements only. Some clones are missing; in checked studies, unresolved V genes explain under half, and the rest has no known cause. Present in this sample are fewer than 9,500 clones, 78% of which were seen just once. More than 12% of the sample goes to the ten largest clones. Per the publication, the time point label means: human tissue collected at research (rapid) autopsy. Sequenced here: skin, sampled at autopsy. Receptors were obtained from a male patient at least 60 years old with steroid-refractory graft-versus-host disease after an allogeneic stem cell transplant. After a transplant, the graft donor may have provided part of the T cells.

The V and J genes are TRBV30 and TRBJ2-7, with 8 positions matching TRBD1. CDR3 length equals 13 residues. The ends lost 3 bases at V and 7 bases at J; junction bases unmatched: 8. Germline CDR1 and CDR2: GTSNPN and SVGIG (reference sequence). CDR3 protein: CAWSPGQGGEQYF. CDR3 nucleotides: TGTGCCTGGAGCCCTGGACAGGGCGGGGAGCAGTACTTC.

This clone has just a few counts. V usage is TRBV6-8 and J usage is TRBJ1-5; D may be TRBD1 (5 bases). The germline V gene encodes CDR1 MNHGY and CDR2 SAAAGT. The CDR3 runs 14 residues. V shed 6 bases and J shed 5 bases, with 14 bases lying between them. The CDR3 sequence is CASSRMKGYQPQHF. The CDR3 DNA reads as TGTGCCAGCAGCCGGATGAAGGGGTATCAGCCCCAGCATTTT.

The CDR3 DNA is TGCGCCAGCAGCCACGGACAGGGGTCCACTGAAGCTTTCTTT. It specifies CASSHGQGSTEAFF. This chain joins TRBV4-1 and TRBJ1-1, with 9 nucleotides matching TRBD1. CDR3 length equals 14 residues. The germline gives CDR1 MGHRA, CDR2 YSYEKL. V gave up 3 bases and J gave up 4 bases; unmatched junction bases: 3.

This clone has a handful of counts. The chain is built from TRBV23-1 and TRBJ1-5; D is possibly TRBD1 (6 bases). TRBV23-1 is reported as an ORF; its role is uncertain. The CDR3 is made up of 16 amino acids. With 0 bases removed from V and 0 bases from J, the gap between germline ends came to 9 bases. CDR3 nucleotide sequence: TGCGCCAGCAGTCAATCCGGGACACATAGCAATCAGCCCCAGCATTTT. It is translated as CASSQSGTHSNQPQHF.

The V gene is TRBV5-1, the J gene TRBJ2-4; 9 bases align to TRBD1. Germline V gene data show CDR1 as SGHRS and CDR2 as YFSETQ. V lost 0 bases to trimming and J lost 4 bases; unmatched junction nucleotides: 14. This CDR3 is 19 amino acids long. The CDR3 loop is CASSLERSTGGRKKNIQYF. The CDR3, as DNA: TGCGCCAGCAGCTTGGAGAGATCGACAGGGGGTCGGAAGAAAAACATTCAGTACTTC.

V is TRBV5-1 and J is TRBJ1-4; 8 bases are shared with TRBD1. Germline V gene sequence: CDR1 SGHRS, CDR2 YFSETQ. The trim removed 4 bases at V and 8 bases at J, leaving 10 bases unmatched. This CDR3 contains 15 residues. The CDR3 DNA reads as TGCGCCAGCAGCGCGACAGGGGAGGTCGGAGAAAAACTGTTTTTT. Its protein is CASSATGEVGEKLFF.

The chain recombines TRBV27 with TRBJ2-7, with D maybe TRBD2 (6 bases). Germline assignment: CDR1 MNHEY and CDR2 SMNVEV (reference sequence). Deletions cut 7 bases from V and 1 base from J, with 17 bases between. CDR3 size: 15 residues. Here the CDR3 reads CASTRGGSSSYEQYF. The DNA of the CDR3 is TGTGCCAGCACCCGGGGAGGAAGTTCGTCCTACGAGCAGTACTTC.

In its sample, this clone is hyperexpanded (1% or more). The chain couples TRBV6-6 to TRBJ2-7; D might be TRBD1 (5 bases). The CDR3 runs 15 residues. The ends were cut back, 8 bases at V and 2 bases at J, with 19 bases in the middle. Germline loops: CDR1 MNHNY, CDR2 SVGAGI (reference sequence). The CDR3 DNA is TGTGCCAGCGGCCAGGGCCTCTTGGAGACCTACGAGCAGTACTTC. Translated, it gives CASGQGLLETYEQYF.

The CDR3 reads CASSLGTARAQHF. CDR3 bases: TGTGCCAGCAGCTTAGGGACGGCACGGGCCCAGCATTTT. V gene TRBV7-2 combines with J gene TRBJ1-5, with D hard to call. V lost 1 base and J 11 bases, leaving 12 bases between the germline ends. Germline CDR1 is SGHTA and CDR2 is FQGNSA. CDR3 length: 13 residues.

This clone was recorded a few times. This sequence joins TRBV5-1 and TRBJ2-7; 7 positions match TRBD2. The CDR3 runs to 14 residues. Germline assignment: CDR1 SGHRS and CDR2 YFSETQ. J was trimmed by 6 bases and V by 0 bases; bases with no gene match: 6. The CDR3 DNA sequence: TGCGCCAGCAGCTTGGCTAGCGGAGGTTCCGAGCAGTACTTC. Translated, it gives CASSLASGGSEQYF.

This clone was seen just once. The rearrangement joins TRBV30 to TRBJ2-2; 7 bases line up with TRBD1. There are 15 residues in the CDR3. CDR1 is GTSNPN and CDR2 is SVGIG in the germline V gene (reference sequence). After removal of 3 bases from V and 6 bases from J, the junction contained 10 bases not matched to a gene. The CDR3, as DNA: TGTGCCTGGAGCGCAGGCAGGGGGTGGGCCGGGGAGCTGTTTTTT. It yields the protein CAWSAGRGWAGELFF.

The CDR3 loop reads CSVTRQPYEQYF. DNA for the CDR3: TGCAGCGTTACGCGACAGCCCTACGAGCAGTACTTC. The chain couples TRBV29-1 to TRBJ2-7; weak D call: TRBD1 (5 bases). Per germline, CDR1 SQVTM and CDR2 ANQGSEA. The CDR3 length is 12 residues. Trimming left V 5 bases short and J 2 bases short, with 10 bases between.

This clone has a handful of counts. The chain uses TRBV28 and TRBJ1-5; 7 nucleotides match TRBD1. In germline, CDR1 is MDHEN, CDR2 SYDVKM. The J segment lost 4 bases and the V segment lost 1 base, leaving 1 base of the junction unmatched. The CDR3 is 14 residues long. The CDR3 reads CASSLSRGNQPQHF. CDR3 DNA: TGTGCCAGCAGTTTATCCAGGGGGAATCAGCCCCAGCATTTT.

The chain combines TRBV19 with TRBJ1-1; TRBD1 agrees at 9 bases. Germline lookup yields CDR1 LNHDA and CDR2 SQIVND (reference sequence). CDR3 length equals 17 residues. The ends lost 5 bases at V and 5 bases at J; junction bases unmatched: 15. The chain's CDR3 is CASSPGKLGQGGTEAFF. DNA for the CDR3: TGTGCCAGTAGTCCCGGGAAATTGGGACAGGGTGGTACTGAAGCTTTCTTT.

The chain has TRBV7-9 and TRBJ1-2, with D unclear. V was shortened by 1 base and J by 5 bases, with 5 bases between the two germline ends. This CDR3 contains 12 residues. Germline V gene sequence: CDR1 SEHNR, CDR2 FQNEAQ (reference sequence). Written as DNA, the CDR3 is TGTGCCAGCAGCTTAGGAGATTATGGCTACACCTTC. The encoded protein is CASSLGDYGYTF.

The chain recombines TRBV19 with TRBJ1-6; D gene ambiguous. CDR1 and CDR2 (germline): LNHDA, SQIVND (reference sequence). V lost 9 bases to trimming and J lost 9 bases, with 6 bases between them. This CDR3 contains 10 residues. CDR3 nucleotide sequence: TGTGCCAGCGGTGGTTCACCCCTCCACTTT. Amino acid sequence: CASGGSPLHF.

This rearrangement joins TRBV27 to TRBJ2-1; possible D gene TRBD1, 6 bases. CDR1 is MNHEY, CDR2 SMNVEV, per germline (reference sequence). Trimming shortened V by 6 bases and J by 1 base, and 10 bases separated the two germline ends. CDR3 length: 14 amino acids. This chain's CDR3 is CASSATGSYNEQFF. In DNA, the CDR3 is TGTGCCAGCAGCGCTACAGGGTCCTACAATGAGCAGTTCTTC.

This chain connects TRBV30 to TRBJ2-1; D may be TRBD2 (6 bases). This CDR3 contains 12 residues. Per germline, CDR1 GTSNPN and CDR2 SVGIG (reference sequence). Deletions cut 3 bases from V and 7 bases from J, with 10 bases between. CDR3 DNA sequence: TGTGCCTGGAGGCGGGCGGGGAATGAGCAGTTCTTC. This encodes CAWRRAGNEQFF.

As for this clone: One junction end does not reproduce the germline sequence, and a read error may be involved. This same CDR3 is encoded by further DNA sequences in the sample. CDR3 sequence: CASSDRGGGEEQYF. CDR3 sequence (DNA): TGCGCCAGCAGCGACCGAGGGGGGGGAGAGGAGCAGTACTTC. The chain links TRBV13 to TRBJ2-7; the D gene is possibly TRBD2 (7 bases). The CDR3 has 14 amino acids. Germline V gives CDR1 PRHDT, CDR2 FYEKMQ (reference sequence).

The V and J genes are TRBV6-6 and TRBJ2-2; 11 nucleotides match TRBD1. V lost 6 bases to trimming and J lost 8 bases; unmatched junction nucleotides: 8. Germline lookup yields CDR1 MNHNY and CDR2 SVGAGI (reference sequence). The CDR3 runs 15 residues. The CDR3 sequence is CASRPWTGGGGELFF. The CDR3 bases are TGTGCCAGCAGACCCTGGACAGGGGGCGGGGGGGAGCTGTTTTTT.

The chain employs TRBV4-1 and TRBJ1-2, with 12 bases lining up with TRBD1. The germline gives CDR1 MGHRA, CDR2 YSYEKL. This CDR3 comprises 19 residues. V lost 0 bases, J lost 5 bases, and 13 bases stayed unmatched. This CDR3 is CASSQDLDGGTGGFYGYTF. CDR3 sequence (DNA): TGCGCCAGCAGCCAAGACTTGGATGGAGGGACAGGGGGCTTTTATGGCTACACCTTC.